These 15 T cell receptor beta chains came from one sample sequenced in a study of T-cell reconstitution after alpha-beta-depleted transplantation in children. Unique molecular identifiers featured in how the TCRbeta library was prepared. TCRdb fed the PCR reads into MiXCR, producing one record per CDR3 protein. The repertoire holds about 360,000 distinct CDR3 sequences, with 13% as singletons. Sequenced here: PBMCs, sampled from the stem cell graft. These receptors were collected from a human donor who donated a stem cell graft to a child with Fanconi anemia.

This clonotype has a handful of counts. The V and J genes are TRBV2 and TRBJ1-1, with D unresolved. Trimming stripped 11 bases from V and 3 bases from J, with 19 bases between. CDR3 size: 14 residues. Germline V gene data show CDR1 as SNHLY and CDR2 as FYNNEI. As DNA, the CDR3 is TGTGCCGTCAATAGTCGGGCGAGGGACACTGAAGCTTTCTTT. Translation gives CAVNSRARDTEAFF.

As regards this clonotype: The CDR3 end shows no conserved phenylalanine or tryptophan, and so a read error is likely. The rearrangement links TRBV3-1 to TRBJ2-2; possibly TRBD2 for D (5 bases). CDR1 is LGHDT and CDR2 is YNNKEL in the germline V gene (reference sequence). V was clipped by 1 base and J by 5 bases, with 11 bases between them. This CDR3 region has 15 residues. The CDR3 protein is CASSQGFGETGELFI. The CDR3 bases are TGTGCCAGCAGCCAAGGGTTCGGGGAAACCGGGGAGCTGTTTATT.

There are many counts of this clonotype. This chain uses TRBV7-3 with TRBJ2-3; D is ambiguous. V was trimmed by 1 base and J by 6 bases, leaving 11 bases between them. The CDR3 is 14 amino acids. CDR1 and CDR2 from the germline V gene are SGHTA and FQGTGA. In DNA form, the CDR3 reads TGTGCCAGCAGCTTAATGCCAATTGGGGATACGCAGTATTTT. Translated: CASSLMPIGDTQYF.

The rearrangement links TRBV6-5 to TRBJ1-1; perhaps TRBD1 as D (6 bases). Germline CDR1 reads MNHEY; CDR2 reads SVGAGI. This CDR3 contains 13 residues. V was shortened by 10 bases and J by 6 bases, with 18 bases between the two germline ends. The chain's CDR3 is CATCRGRGSEAFF. CDR3 nucleotides: TGTGCCACCTGCCGGGGCAGGGGATCTGAAGCTTTCTTT.

The table lists this clonotype with many counts. The chain carries TRBV20-1 and TRBJ1-2; 11 nucleotides agree with TRBD1. The CDR3 extends over 15 amino acids. Germline CDR1 and CDR2: DFQATT and SNEGSKA (reference sequence). With V trimmed by 5 bases and J by 7 bases, 12 bases remained unmatched. This chain's CDR3 is CSAAGTGGIGGGYTF. In DNA, the CDR3 is TGCAGTGCTGCCGGGACAGGGGGAATCGGAGGTGGCTACACCTTC.

The rearrangement links TRBV6-5 to TRBJ1-2; 8 nucleotides agree with TRBD1. V gave up 4 bases and J gave up 4 bases; unmatched junction bases: 11. CDR1 MNHEY and CDR2 SVGAGI come from the germline V gene. The CDR3 has 16 amino acids. CDR3 residues: CASSSLSGQGSYGYTF. The CDR3 DNA is TGTGCCAGCAGTTCCTTGAGTGGACAGGGTAGCTATGGCTACACCTTC.

The genes are TRBV5-1 and TRBJ2-1; D might be TRBD2 (7 bases). V lost 7 bases to trimming and J lost 10 bases, with 18 bases between them. CDR3 length: 13 amino acids. Germline loops: CDR1 SGHRS, CDR2 YFSETQ. The DNA of the CDR3 is TGCGCCAGCGCACCGGCGGGGGCAAGGGAGCAGTTCTTC. It encodes CASAPAGAREQFF. The full variable domain, its missing parts supplied by reference TRBV5-1 and TRBJ2-1, is KAGVTQTPRYLIKTRGQQVTLSCSPISGHRSVSWYQQTPGQGLQFLFEYFSETQRNKGNFPGRFSGRQFSNSRSEMNVSTLELGDSALYLCASAPAGAREQFFGPGTRLTVL.

In its sample, this clonotype was seen many times. This sequence joins TRBV5-1 and TRBJ1-2; TRBD1 might be the D (6 bases). There are 16 residues in the CDR3. The ends were cut back, 4 bases at V and 6 bases at J, with 22 bases in the middle. The germline CDR1 and CDR2 sequences are SGHRS and YFSETQ. The CDR3 spells CASSPVLGGSTDGYTF. In nucleotides, the CDR3 is TGCGCCAGCAGCCCGGTCCTGGGGGGCTCCACCGATGGCTACACCTTC.

This clonotype was counted many times. The chain joins TRBV12-3 or TRBV12-4 to TRBJ1-1; D ambiguous. This CDR3 has 11 amino acids. With 5 bases removed from V and 12 bases from J, the gap between germline ends came to 13 bases. CDR3 bases: TGTGCCAGCAGTACGGGCCTTAGGCCTTTCTTT. Amino acid sequence: CASSTGLRPFF.

The genes are TRBV10-3 and TRBJ1-2; D is unclear. The germline CDR1 and CDR2 sequences are ENHRY and SYGVKD. V was trimmed by 0 bases and J by 3 bases, leaving 8 bases between them. CDR3 length: 14 amino acids. CDR3 DNA sequence: TGTGCCATCAGTGAGTCGCTCCTCGACTATGGCTACACCTTC. This sequence encodes CAISESLLDYGYTF.

The chain links TRBV20-1 to TRBJ1-1; 9 bases align to TRBD1. V dropped 6 bases and J dropped 1; count of bases not matched to a gene: 12. The CDR3 contains 16 residues. CDR1 and CDR2 (germline): DFQATT, SNEGSKA (reference sequence). The CDR3 sequence: CSAQQGARASNTEAFF. The CDR3 DNA sequence: TGCAGTGCGCAACAGGGGGCGCGGGCTTCGAACACTGAAGCTTTCTTT.

In this sample, this clonotype turned up a few times. As DNA, the CDR3 is TGCGCCAGCAGCTCTAGCGGGGGGCCTCGCTCTGGGGCCAACGTCCTGACTTTC. Residues: CASSSSGGPRSGANVLTF. The J gene is TRBJ2-6, the V gene TRBV5-1; 11 nucleotides match TRBD2. Germline lookup yields CDR1 SGHRS and CDR2 YFSETQ. The V and J ends lost 3 bases and 0 bases, in that order; junction bases with no gene match: 5. CDR3 length: 18 residues.

This clonotype was seen only a few times. The CDR3 nucleotides are TGTGCCAGCAGACAAGGGGCTATCGGGGAGCTGTTTTTT. Its translation is CASRQGAIGELFF. This chain connects TRBV7-2 to TRBJ2-2; tentative D call: TRBD1 (5 bases). Trimming stripped 6 bases from V and 7 bases from J, with 12 bases between. Germline CDR1 and CDR2: SGHTA and FQGNSA. The CDR3 has 13 amino acids.

The table lists this clonotype with a few counts. J is TRBJ1-1 and V is TRBV11-2; the match to TRBD1 covers 8 bases. V shed 5 bases and J 0 bases; nucleotides not matched to a gene: 17. The CDR3 is 19 amino acids. Germline-derived CDR1 and CDR2 are SGHAT and FQNNGV. The CDR3 nucleotides are TGTGCCAGCAGCCTAAACCCCAGGGGGCAATCGGGGGTGAACACTGAAGCTTTCTTT. Translating gives CASSLNPRGQSGVNTEAFF.

In its sample, this clonotype was seen many times. J is TRBJ1-1 and V is TRBV10-2; 7 bases map to TRBD1. CDR3 length: 13 amino acids. Trimming took 6 bases from V and 5 from J; bases not matched to a gene: 6. From germline, CDR1 is WSHSY and CDR2 SAAADI. For the CDR3, the DNA is TGCGCCAGCAGAGACGGGACAGATACTGAAGCTTTCTTT. It is translated as CASRDGTDTEAFF.